This TCR beta chain was obtained from a study of T cell responses to AZD1222 COVID-19 vaccine. Data came from immunoSEQ multiplex PCR; TCRdb stores just in-frame clones and leaves some out. The data hold 85,000 to 110,000 clones, with 80% to 95% observed a single time. Germline V CDR1 and CDR2: SSHAT, FNYEAQ (reference sequence). The CDR3 sequence is 15 residues long. Trimming cost V 5 bases and J 4 bases, with 15 bases left between them. The chain combines TRBV7-7 with TRBJ1-3; no clear D gene. The sample in question was peripheral blood, obtained on day 0 of AZD1222 vaccination. The clonotype comes from an adult in good health. CDR3 coding DNA: TGTGCCAGCAGCCCCGGGGTGGGCTACGGAAACACCATATATTTT. Its translation: CASSPGVGYGNTIYF.